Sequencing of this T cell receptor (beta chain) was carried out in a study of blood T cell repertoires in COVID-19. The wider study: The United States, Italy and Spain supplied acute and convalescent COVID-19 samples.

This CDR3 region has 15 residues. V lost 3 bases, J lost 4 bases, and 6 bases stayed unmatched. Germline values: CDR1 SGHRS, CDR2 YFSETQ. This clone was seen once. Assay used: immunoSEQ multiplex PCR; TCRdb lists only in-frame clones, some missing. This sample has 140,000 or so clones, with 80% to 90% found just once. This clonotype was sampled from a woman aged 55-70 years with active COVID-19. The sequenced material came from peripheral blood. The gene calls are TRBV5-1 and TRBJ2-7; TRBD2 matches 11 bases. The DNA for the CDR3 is TGCGCCAGCAGCTCATCTGGACTAGCGGGTTACGAGCAGTACTTC. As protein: CASSSSGLAGYEQYF.